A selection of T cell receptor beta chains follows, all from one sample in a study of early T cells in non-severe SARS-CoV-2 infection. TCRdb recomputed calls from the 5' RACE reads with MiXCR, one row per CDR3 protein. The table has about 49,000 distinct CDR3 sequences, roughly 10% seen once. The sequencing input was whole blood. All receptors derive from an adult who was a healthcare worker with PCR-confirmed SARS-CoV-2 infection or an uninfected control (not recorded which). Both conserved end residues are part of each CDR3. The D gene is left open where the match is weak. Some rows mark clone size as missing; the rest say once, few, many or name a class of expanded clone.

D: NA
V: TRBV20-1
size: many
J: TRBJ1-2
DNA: TGCAGTGGGGGAGGGCCCTCTAACTATGGCTACACCTTC
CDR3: CSGGGPSNYGYTF

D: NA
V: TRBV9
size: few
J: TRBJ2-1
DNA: TGTGCCAGCAGCGTAGGGACATACAATGAGCAGTTCTTC
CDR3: CASSVGTYNEQFF

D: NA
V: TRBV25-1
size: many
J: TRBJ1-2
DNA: TGTGCCAGCAGTGATCTTGGCTACACCTTC
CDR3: CASSDLGYTF

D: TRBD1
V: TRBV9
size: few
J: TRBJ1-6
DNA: TGTGCCAGCAGCGTAGGACAGGGAGACACCTCACCCCTCCACTTT
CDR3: CASSVGQGDTSPLHF

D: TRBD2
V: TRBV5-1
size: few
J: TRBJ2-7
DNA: TGCGCCAGCAGCTTGGGACTAGCGGGAGGTGGCCAGTACTTC
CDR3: CASSLGLAGGGQYF

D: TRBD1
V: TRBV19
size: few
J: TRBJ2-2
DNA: TGTGCCAGTAGGCGGGACAGGGCCTACACCGGGGAGCTGTTTTTT
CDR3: CASRRDRAYTGELFF

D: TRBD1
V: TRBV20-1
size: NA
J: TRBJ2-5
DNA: TGCAGTGCTAGCAGGGGGCGGAGTAGCGAGACCCAGTACTTC
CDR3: CSASRGRSSETQYF

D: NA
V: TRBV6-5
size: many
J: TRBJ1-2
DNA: TGTGCCAGCAGTAAGACAGGTCCCTATGGCTACACCTTC
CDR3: CASSKTGPYGYTF

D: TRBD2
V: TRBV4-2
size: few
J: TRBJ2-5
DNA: TGTGCCAGCAGCTTTTTAGCGGGTCATCAAGAGACCCAGTACTTC
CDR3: CASSFLAGHQETQYF

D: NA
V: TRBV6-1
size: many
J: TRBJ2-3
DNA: TGTGCCAGCAGTGAAGCGAGGGCTAGCCGCACAGATACGCAGTATTTT
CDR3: CASSEARASRTDTQYF

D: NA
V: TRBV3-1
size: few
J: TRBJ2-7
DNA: TGTGCCAGCAGCCATTCTCCCAGGAGCTACGAGCAGTACTTC
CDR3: CASSHSPRSYEQYF

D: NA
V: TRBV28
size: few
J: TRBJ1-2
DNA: TGTGCCAGCAGTTCGGGGCAAAATGGCTACACCTTC
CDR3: CASSSGQNGYTF

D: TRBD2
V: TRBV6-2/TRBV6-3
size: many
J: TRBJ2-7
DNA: TGTGCCAGCAGCCTGCGACTAGCGACGTACGAGCAGTACTTC
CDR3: CASSLRLATYEQYF

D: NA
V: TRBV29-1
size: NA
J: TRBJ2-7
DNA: TGCAGCCTTCTAAGCGGCTACGAGCAGTACTTC
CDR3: CSLLSGYEQYF

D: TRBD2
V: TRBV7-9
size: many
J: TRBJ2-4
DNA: TGTGCCAGCACCCACGTCGGGGGGGCCAAAAACATTCAGTACTTC
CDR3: CASTHVGGAKNIQYF

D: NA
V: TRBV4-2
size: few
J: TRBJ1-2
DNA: TGTGCCAGCAGCCAGGGACGGGGCTATGGCTACACCTTC
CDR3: CASSQGRGYGYTF

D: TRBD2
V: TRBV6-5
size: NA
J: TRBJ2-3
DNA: TGTGCCAGCAGCCCCCACCTAGCGGGAAGCACAGATACGCAGTATTTT
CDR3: CASSPHLAGSTDTQYF

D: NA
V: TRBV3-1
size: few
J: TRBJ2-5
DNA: TGTGCCAGCAGCCCATTTGAAGAGACAGTACAAGAGACCCAGTACTTC
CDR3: CASSPFEETVQETQYF

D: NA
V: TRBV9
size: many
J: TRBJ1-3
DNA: TGTGCCAGCAGCGTACAGGGGATCTCTGGAAACACCATATATTTT
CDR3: CASSVQGISGNTIYF

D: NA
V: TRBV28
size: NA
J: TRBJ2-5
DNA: TGTGCCAGCAGTTTCCGCGTGGGGCAAGAGACCCAGTACTTC
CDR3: CASSFRVGQETQYF

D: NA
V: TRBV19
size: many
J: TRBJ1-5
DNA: TGTGCCAGTAATAAACAGGGCCAGCCCCAGCATTTT
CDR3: CASNKQGQPQHF

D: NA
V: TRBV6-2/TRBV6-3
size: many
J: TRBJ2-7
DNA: TGTGCCAGCACCCGAGGTAATTCTTACGAGCAGTACTTC
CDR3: CASTRGNSYEQYF

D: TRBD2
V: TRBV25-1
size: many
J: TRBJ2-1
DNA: TGTGCCAGCGGGAGGGCCGGTCATGAGCAGTTCTTC
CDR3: CASGRAGHEQFF

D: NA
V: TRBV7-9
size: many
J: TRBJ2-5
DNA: TGTGCCAGCAGCTCCTACAGGGACCAAGAGACCCAGTACTTC
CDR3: CASSSYRDQETQYF

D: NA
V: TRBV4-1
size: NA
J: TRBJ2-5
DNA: TGCGCCAGCAGCCAAGTCGATGAGACCCAGTACTTC
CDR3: CASSQVDETQYF

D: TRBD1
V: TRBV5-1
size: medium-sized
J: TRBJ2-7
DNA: TGCGCCAGCAGCCCTGGGACAGGGATTTCCTACGAGCAGTACTTC
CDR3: CASSPGTGISYEQYF

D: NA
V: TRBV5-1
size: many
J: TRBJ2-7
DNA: TGCGCCAGCAGCTTGGACAACGTGGGGTCCTACGAGCAGTACTTC
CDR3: CASSLDNVGSYEQYF

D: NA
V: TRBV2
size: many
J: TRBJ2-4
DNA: TGTGCCAGCAGTGTGGACAAAAACATTCAGTACTTC
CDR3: CASSVDKNIQYF

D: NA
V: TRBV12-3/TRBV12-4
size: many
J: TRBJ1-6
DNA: TGTGCCAGCAGTTTAAGCCTCCGGGGAACCCTCCACTTT
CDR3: CASSLSLRGTLHF

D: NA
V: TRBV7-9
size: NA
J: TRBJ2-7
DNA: TGTGCCAGCAGCGTGAATTGGGTACACGAGCAGTACTTC
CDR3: CASSVNWVHEQYF

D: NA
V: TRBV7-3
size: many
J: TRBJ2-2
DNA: TGTGCCAGCAGCTTAGAGGGGATCACCGGGGAGCTGTTTTTT
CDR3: CASSLEGITGELFF

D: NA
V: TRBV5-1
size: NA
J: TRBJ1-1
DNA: TGCGCCAGCAGCTTGGTGAGCGGGAACACTGAAGCTTTCTTT
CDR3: CASSLVSGNTEAFF

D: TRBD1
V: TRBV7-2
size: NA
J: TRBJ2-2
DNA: TGTGCCAGCAGCTTCGGGACAGTAAACACCGGGGAGCTGTTTTTT
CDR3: CASSFGTVNTGELFF

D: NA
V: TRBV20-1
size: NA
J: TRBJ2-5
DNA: TGCAGTGCTAGCGTACAGGGACAAGAGACCCAGTACTTC
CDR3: CSASVQGQETQYF

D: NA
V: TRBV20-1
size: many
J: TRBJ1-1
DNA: TGCAGTGCTAGAGACAGGGTGCAAGCTTTCTTT
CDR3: CSARDRVQAFF

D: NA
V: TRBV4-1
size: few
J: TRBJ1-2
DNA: TGCGCCAGCAGCCAAGCCGGGAACTATGGCTACACCTTC
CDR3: CASSQAGNYGYTF

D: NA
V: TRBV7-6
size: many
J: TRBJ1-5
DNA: TGTGCCAGCAGCTTACGTCGTAGTCAGCCCCAGCATTTT
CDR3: CASSLRRSQPQHF

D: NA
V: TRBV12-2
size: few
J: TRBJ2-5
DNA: TGTGCAAGTCGTGTCGTCGTCGCGGGGGGGCCCCAAGAGACCCAGTACTTC
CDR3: CASRVVVAGGPQETQYF

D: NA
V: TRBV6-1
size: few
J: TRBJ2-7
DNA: TGTGCCAGCAGTGTCGGGTCTTCGAAAGCCTACGAGCAGTACTTC
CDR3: CASSVGSSKAYEQYF

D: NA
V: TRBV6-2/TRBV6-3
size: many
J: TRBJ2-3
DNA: TGTGCCAGTGCCGGGAAGCTTAATACGCAGTATTTT
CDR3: CASAGKLNTQYF

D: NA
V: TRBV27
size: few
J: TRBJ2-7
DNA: TGTGCCAGCAGTCCTGTGGAGGGGGCCCACGAGCAGTACTTC
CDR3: CASSPVEGAHEQYF

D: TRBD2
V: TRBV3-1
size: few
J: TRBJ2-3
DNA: TGTGCCAGCAGCCGCCCACTAGCGGGAGCAACAGATACGCAGTATTTT
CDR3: CASSRPLAGATDTQYF

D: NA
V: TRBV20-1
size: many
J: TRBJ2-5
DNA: TGCAGTGCTAGGCCAGGGTTAGAGACCCAGTACTTC
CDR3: CSARPGLETQYF

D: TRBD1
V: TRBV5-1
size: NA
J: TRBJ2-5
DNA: TGCGCCAGCAGCAACACAGGGGCAAGCGAGACCCAGTACTTC
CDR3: CASSNTGASETQYF

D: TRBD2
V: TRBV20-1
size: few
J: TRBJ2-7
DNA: TGCAGTGCTAGAGATGGAAGCGGGGCTTCCTACGAGCAGTACTTC
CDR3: CSARDGSGASYEQYF

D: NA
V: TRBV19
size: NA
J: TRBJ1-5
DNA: TGTGCCACATTCCGGGAGTGGAATCAGCCCCAGCATTTT
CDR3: CATFREWNQPQHF

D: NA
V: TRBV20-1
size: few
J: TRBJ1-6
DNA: TGCAGTGCCCGTAGACAGAGCTCCTATAATTCACCCCTCCACTTT
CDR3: CSARRQSSYNSPLHF

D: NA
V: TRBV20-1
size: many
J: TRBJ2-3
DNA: TGCAGTGCTAGAGATCAAGGGGATACGCAGTATTTT
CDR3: CSARDQGDTQYF

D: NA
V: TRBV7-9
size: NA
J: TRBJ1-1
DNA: TGTGCCAGCAGCTCTCGGACGAGTGAAGCTTTCTTT
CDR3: CASSSRTSEAFF

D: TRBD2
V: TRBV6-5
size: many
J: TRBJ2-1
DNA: TGTGCCAGCAGTCCCCTAGCGGGATGGATTAGTAGTAATGAGCAGTTCTTC
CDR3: CASSPLAGWISSNEQFF

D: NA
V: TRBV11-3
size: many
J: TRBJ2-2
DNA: TGTGCCAGCAGCTTAGATCTAGCTTTCTTGACCGGGGAGCTGTTTTTT
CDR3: CASSLDLAFLTGELFF

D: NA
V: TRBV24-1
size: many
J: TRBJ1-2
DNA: TGTGCCACCAGTGATACCAACTCCCTAGGGATCTATGGCTACACCTTC
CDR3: CATSDTNSLGIYGYTF

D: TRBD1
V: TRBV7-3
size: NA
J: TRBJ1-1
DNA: TGTGCCAGCAGCTCCACCGGGACAGGGGGCACTGAAGCTTTCTTT
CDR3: CASSSTGTGGTEAFF

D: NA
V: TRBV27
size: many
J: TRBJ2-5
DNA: TGTGCCAGCAGTTTGCTTCCCGGGGAGACCCAGTACTTC
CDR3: CASSLLPGETQYF

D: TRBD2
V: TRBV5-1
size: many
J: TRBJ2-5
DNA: TGCGCCAGCAGCACCTCCTTAGCGGGGGCCAAGAAAGAGACCCAGTACTTC
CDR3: CASSTSLAGAKKETQYF